These 8 T cell receptor beta chains originate from one sample sequenced in a study of blood T cells in healthy people across ages. The use of a sample-barcoded 5' primer and a J-beta primer mix characterized a second PCR of roughly 7 to 11 cycles. Using its own MiXCR run on the 5' RACE reads, TCRdb lists one record per CDR3 protein. The data show some 1,800,000 distinct CDR3 sequences, 30% to 40% seen once. The sample consisted of blood. The receptors shown here come from a human donor in good health.

V usage is TRBV5-1 and J usage is TRBJ1-1; D gene unclear. The CDR3 is 14 residues long. The V and J ends lost 6 bases and 0 bases respectively, with 12 bases between them. Germline V gene lookup returns CDR1 SGHRS and CDR2 YFSETQ. CDR3 nucleotides: TGCGCCAGCACAGGCGGAAATTTGAACACTGAAGCTTTCTTT. Translating it yields CASTGGNLNTEAFF.

This clonotype has only a few counts. This chain joins TRBV23-1 and TRBJ2-7, with a weak D call TRBD1 (6 bases). TRBV23-1 is reported as an ORF; its role is uncertain. The V gene lost 4 bases and the J gene lost 1 base, with 20 bases spanning the gap. The CDR3 sequence is 17 residues long. The CDR3 here is CASSPWAHTGNSYEQYF. DNA of the CDR3: TGCGCCAGCAGTCCCTGGGCCCACACAGGGAATTCCTACGAGCAGTACTTC.

The chain combines TRBV7-2 with TRBJ2-5; TRBD2 might be the D (6 bases). V was shortened by 7 bases and J by 11 bases, with 26 bases between the two germline ends. This CDR3 comprises 15 residues. CDR1 SGHTA and CDR2 FQGNSA come from the germline V gene. The CDR3 bases are TGTGCCAGCACCCCCGCGGGGATAAGGTTAGGTGAGCAGTACTTC. Amino acids: CASTPAGIRLGEQYF.

In this sample, this clonotype turned up a few times. The rearrangement joins TRBV7-2 to TRBJ2-1; no clear D. Deletions cut 1 base from V and 10 bases from J, with 8 bases between. Germline V gene data show CDR1 as SGHTA and CDR2 as FQGNSA. This CDR3 spans 12 amino acids. CDR3 DNA: TGTGCCAGCAGCTTAGGTACGGAGGAGCAGTTCTTC. It yields the protein CASSLGTEEQFF.

This clonotype was seen a few times. V gene TRBV29-1 combines with J gene TRBJ1-2; 10 positions agree with TRBD1. From germline, CDR1 is SQVTM and CDR2 ANQGSEA. The length of the CDR3 is 18 residues. The V gene end was trimmed by 6 bases and the J gene end by 3 bases; junction bases not matched to a gene: 19. CDR3 sequence: CSVGDPFGDRGSYYGYTF. CDR3 coding DNA: TGCAGCGTAGGGGACCCCTTCGGGGACAGGGGTTCCTACTATGGCTACACCTTC.

The V gene is TRBV7-2, the J gene TRBJ2-5, with 7 bases lining up with TRBD2. The trim removed 4 bases at V and 2 bases at J, leaving 10 bases unmatched. The CDR3 is 16 amino acids. Germline V gene sequence: CDR1 SGHTA, CDR2 FQGNSA. CDR3 sequence (DNA): TGTGCCAGCAGCTCATCGCTGACGGGGGGACAAGAGACCCAGTACTTC. Protein product: CASSSSLTGGQETQYF. The full variable domain, in which reference TRBV7-2 and TRBJ2-5 provide the parts outside the CDR3, is GAGVSQSPSNKVTEKGKDVELRCDPISGHTALYWYRQSLGQGLEFLIYFQGNSAPDKSGLPSDRFSAERTGGSVSTLTIQRTQQEDSAVYLCASSSSLTGGQETQYFGPGTRLLVL.

Turning to this clonotype: A read error may produce the germline difference seen at one junction end. The chain links TRBV3-1 to TRBJ2-3; 7 bases fit TRBD2. Germline lookup yields CDR1 LGHDT and CDR2 YNNKEL (reference sequence). This CDR3 has 14 residues. Written as DNA, the CDR3 is TGTGCCACCAGCAAAGGCGGGAGTCGGGATACGCAGTATTTT. Its translation is CATSKGGSRDTQYF.

The chain combines TRBV19 with TRBJ1-1; TRBD1 is a possible D gene (5 bases). The CDR3 is 18 amino acids. The germline CDR1 and CDR2 sequences are LNHDA and SQIVND (reference sequence). V was shortened by 1 base and J by 3 bases, with 21 bases between the two germline ends. CDR3 amino acids: CASSIGLGLTGADTEAFF. The DNA of the CDR3 is TGTGCCAGTAGTATAGGTTTGGGTTTGACCGGGGCGGACACTGAAGCTTTCTTT.